Listed below are T cell receptor beta chains from one sample, sequenced in a study of CD8 T cells in ankylosing spondylitis. One entry per CDR3 protein, called by TCRdb with MiXCR from the 5' RACE reads. The sample has fewer than 200,000 distinct CDR3 sequences, around 19% seen once. Sequenced: blood, either unsorted or a sorted T cell fraction (not recorded which). These receptors originate from a male donor with ankylosing spondylitis or in good health (not recorded which). The conserved cysteine and the conserved F or W are not part of the CDR3 here. Each record gives: V gene, J gene, CDR3 protein.

v_call: TRBV7-8
j_call: TRBJ2-5
cdr3_aa: ASSLVDADQETQY

v_call: TRBV5-1
j_call: TRBJ2-7
cdr3_aa: ASSLAVGNNEQY

v_call: TRBV3-1
j_call: TRBJ1-2
cdr3_aa: ASSQRDRGGYGYT

v_call: TRBV20-1
j_call: TRBJ2-7
cdr3_aa: SARREIYEQY

v_call: TRBV10-1
j_call: TRBJ2-7
cdr3_aa: ASSESQRSYEQY

v_call: TRBV28
j_call: TRBJ1-4
cdr3_aa: ASTSSEKLF

v_call: TRBV6-4
j_call: TRBJ2-7
cdr3_aa: ATRMEPQSSYEQY

v_call: TRBV28
j_call: TRBJ1-5
cdr3_aa: ASTRTGVQPQH

v_call: TRBV5-1
j_call: TRBJ2-7
cdr3_aa: ASILGYEQH

v_call: TRBV28
j_call: TRBJ2-2
cdr3_aa: ASTRWTLLGELF

v_call: TRBV29-1
j_call: TRBJ2-3
cdr3_aa: SVSGEGTDTQY

v_call: TRBV7-8
j_call: TRBJ2-7
cdr3_aa: ASSLRTGGPEQY

v_call: TRBV12-3/TRBV12-4
j_call: TRBJ2-3
cdr3_aa: ASSSSISRADTQY

v_call: TRBV7-6
j_call: TRBJ1-4
cdr3_aa: ASSQKQGPNEKLF